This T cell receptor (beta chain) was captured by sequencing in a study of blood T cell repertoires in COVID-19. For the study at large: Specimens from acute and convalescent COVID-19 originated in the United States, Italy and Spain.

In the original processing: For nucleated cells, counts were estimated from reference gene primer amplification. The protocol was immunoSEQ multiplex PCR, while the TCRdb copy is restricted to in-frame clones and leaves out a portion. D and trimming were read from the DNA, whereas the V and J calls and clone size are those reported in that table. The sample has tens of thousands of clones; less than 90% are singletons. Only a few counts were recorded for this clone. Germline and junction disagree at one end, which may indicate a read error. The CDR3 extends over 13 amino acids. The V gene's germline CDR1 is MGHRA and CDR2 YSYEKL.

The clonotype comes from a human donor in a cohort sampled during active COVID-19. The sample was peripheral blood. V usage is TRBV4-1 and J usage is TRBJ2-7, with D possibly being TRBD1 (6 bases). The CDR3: CASSQEGTRTVIF. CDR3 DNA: TGCGCCAGCAGCCAAGAAGGAACTAGGACAGTGATCTTC.